This T cell receptor (beta chain) was documented in a study of T cell repertoires in cytomegalovirus infection. On this clonotype: Its antigen remains unidentified.

MiXCR, run by TCRdb on the reads, gives a single entry per CDR3 protein. The data show nearly 700,000 distinct CDR3 sequences, around 32% seen once. Germline-derived CDR1 and CDR2 are MNHEY and SMNVEV (reference sequence). CDR3 length: 15 residues. V shed 6 bases and J 7 bases; nucleotides not matched to a gene: 12. Sequencing was performed on cultured PBMCs, taken from culture after CMV antigen stimulation. The receptor's source is a human donor in good health (CMV status not recorded). Some clones in this sample may be carry-over from other donors' samples. This chain links TRBV27 with TRBJ2-1; TRBD1 agrees at 7 bases. For the CDR3, the DNA is TGTGCCAGCAGCGGTACAGGGGTCAGTGGTAATGAGCAGTTCTTC. Amino acid sequence: CASSGTGVSGNEQFF.